A single sample gave rise to the 31 T cell receptor beta chains below, sequenced in a study of identical twins. MiXCR, applied by TCRdb to the 5' RACE reads, yields one record per CDR3 protein. Counted here are under 250,000 distinct CDR3 sequences, around 6.8% occurring once; the ten biggest clones make up 1.9%. The same data also went into a second study, on yellow fever vaccine responses in identical twins.

Sample: memory (CD45RO+) T cells sorted from blood. All receptors derive from a woman between 18 and 30 years old in good health.

This clonotype was found a few times. In DNA form, the CDR3 reads TGTGCCAGCAGCTTAGATGGCAGGGGCTACACCTTC. Its protein product is CASSLDGRGYTF. The rearrangement joins TRBV7-9 to TRBJ1-2; D call uncertain. V was shortened by 1 base and J by 8 bases, with 8 bases between the two germline ends. The CDR3 is 12 residues long. Germline values: CDR1 SEHNR, CDR2 FQNEAQ (reference sequence).

This chain uses TRBV18 with TRBJ2-1; TRBD1 matches at 7 bases. Germline V gives CDR1 KGHSH, CDR2 LQKENI. This CDR3 contains 12 residues. The ends lost 1 base at V and 9 bases at J; junction bases unmatched: 0. The CDR3, as DNA: TGTGCCAGCTCACCACGGGACAGTGAGCAGTTCTTC. Translation: CASSPRDSEQFF.

This clonotype was seen repeatedly, ten times or more. The rearrangement uses TRBV9 and TRBJ1-4; D ambiguous. Germline V gene lookup returns CDR1 SGDLS and CDR2 YYNGEE. This CDR3 spans 14 amino acids. The V end was cut by 6 bases, the J end by 7 bases, with 16 bases between. The CDR3 region has the DNA TGTGCCAGCAACCTGATGTTACTAGGTGAAAAACTGTTTTTT. Translated, it gives CASNLMLLGEKLFF. The variable domain in full, with the rest retrieved from reference TRBV9 and TRBJ1-4, is DSGVTQTPKHLITATGQRVTLRCSPRSGDLSVYWYQQSLDQGLQFLIQYYNGEERAKGNILERFSAQQFPDLHSELNLSSLELGDSALYFCASNLMLLGEKLFFGSGTQLSVL.

The CDR3 nucleotides read TGTGCCAGCGGCCAGGCGAACTACGAGCAGTACTTC. Translation: CASGQANYEQYF. The rearrangement uses TRBV6-5 and TRBJ2-7, with unresolved D. The CDR3 covers 12 residues. Germline loops: CDR1 MNHEY, CDR2 SVGAGI. Trimming pared 8 bases from V and 3 bases from J, leaving 11 bases between.

This clonotype was seen more than once but under ten times. The chain employs TRBV5-1 and TRBJ2-7, with 9 bases matching TRBD1. Germline CDR1 and CDR2: SGHRS and YFSETQ. CDR3 size: 16 residues. Trimming at V came to 0 bases and at J to 5 bases, leaving 9 bases not matched to a gene. The CDR3 protein is CASSLAAGTGSHEQYF. For the CDR3, the DNA is TGCGCCAGCAGCTTGGCGGCCGGGACAGGGTCCCACGAGCAGTACTTC.

The chain joins TRBV6-1 to TRBJ2-7; TRBD1 matches 12 bases. CDR1 and CDR2 from the germline V gene are MNHNS and SASEGT. V trimming: 5 bases; J trimming: 5 bases; junction bases outside the gene matches: 7. The CDR3 runs 15 residues. The CDR3 nucleotides read TGTGCCAGCAGTCCCGGGACAGGGGGCCGGAACGAGCAGTACTTC. Its translation: CASSPGTGGRNEQYF.

This clonotype was observed a few times. The chain recombines TRBV6-6 with TRBJ1-3; D not certain. The CDR3 runs 13 residues. V lost 0 bases and J lost 4, with 4 bases in between. CDR1 is MNHNY and CDR2 is SVGAGI in the germline V gene (reference sequence). In DNA, the CDR3 is TGTGCCAGCAGTTACTCCACCGGAAACACCATATATTTT. This encodes CASSYSTGNTIYF.

This clonotype was recorded many times. The V call is TRBV6-1, the J call TRBJ2-2; D is unclear. Germline V gene sequence: CDR1 MNHNS, CDR2 SASEGT. The length of the CDR3 is 15 residues. Trimming took off 7 bases at V and 6 bases at J, with 18 bases between the two ends. The CDR3: CASTPQTIPPGELFF. The CDR3 region has the DNA TGTGCCAGCACTCCGCAAACGATCCCACCCGGGGAGCTGTTTTTT.

V gene TRBV5-1 combines with J gene TRBJ2-7, with 15 bases aligning to TRBD2. After removal of 4 bases from V and 0 bases from J, the junction contained 5 bases not matched to a gene. Germline V lookup: CDR1 SGHRS, CDR2 YFSETQ. The CDR3 sequence is 17 residues long. CDR3 nucleotide sequence: TGCGCCAGCAGCATCGGGACTAGCGGGAGGATCTCCTACGAGCAGTACTTC. Residues: CASSIGTSGRISYEQYF.

This clonotype was seen many times. The rearrangement joins TRBV6-1 to TRBJ2-1, with D possibly matching TRBD2 (5 bases). Germline CDR1 and CDR2: MNHNS and SASEGT. The CDR3 has 15 residues. Trimming removed 9 bases at V and 0 bases at J, with 15 bases between. The CDR3: CASRLTGGSYNEQFF. The CDR3 DNA follows: TGTGCCAGTCGCCTTACTGGAGGCTCCTACAATGAGCAGTTCTTC.

This clonotype was detected a few times. The chain joins TRBV27 to TRBJ2-7, with D perhaps TRBD1 or TRBD2 (6 bases each). Germline V gene lookup returns CDR1 MNHEY and CDR2 SMNVEV (reference sequence). This CDR3 has 16 amino acids. V shed 3 bases and J shed 5 bases, with 20 bases lying between them. The CDR3 coding sequence is TGTGCCAGCAGTTTCCTGGGGGGCAGCTCGAAGAACGAGCAGTACTTC. It specifies CASSFLGGSSKNEQYF.

This chain joins TRBV7-3 and TRBJ1-1; D unclear. Trimming removed 5 bases at V and 0 bases at J, with 7 bases between. The CDR3 covers 13 residues. CDR1 SGHTA and CDR2 FQGTGA come from the germline V gene. CDR3 sequence (DNA): TGTGCCAGCAGCCTTCAATTGAACACTGAAGCTTTCTTT. Protein sequence: CASSLQLNTEAFF.

In its sample, this clonotype was seen a few times. The chain uses TRBV15 and TRBJ2-1; perhaps D is TRBD1 or TRBD2 (6 bases each). This CDR3 has 15 amino acids. Germline CDR1 LNHNV, CDR2 YYDKDF (reference sequence). Trimming removed 1 base from V and 3 bases from J, with 10 bases in between. The CDR3: CATSRGGTHYNEQFF. CDR3 DNA: TGTGCCACCAGCAGAGGCGGGACACACTACAATGAGCAGTTCTTC.

This clonotype has ten or more counts. The CDR3: CASGGPYEQYF. The DNA of the CDR3 is TGTGCCAGCGGGGGGCCCTACGAGCAGTACTTC. V and J are TRBV2 and TRBJ2-7; D assignment may be TRBD1 or TRBD2 (6 bases each). The CDR3 has 11 residues. Per germline, CDR1 SNHLY and CDR2 FYNNEI. V shed 8 bases and J shed 2 bases, with 7 bases lying between them.

The sample holds a few counts of this clonotype. The chain uses TRBV20-1 and TRBJ2-7; 8 nucleotides match TRBD2. This CDR3 spans 14 amino acids. V was clipped by 5 bases and J by 2 bases; unmatched bases: 8. Germline-derived CDR1 and CDR2 are DFQATT and SNEGSKA (reference sequence). The CDR3 loop reads CSAGGTRKAYEQYF. CDR3 DNA sequence: TGCAGTGCTGGCGGGACTAGAAAGGCCTACGAGCAGTACTTC.

The sample holds a few counts of this clonotype. The J gene is TRBJ2-2, the V gene TRBV6-5; TRBD1 matches 9 bases. CDR1 is MNHEY, CDR2 SVGAGI, per germline. The junction had 7 bases not matched to a gene; V was cut back by 1 base and J by 7 bases. The CDR3 length is 16 residues. DNA for the CDR3: TGTGCCAGCAGTTACTGGACCGGGACAGGGATCGGGGAGCTGTTTTTT. Amino acid sequence: CASSYWTGTGIGELFF.

A word on this clonotype: Being one base from a much bigger clone, this may be a read error. The rearrangement links TRBV7-9 to TRBJ2-1; perhaps TRBD1 as D (5 bases). V gave up 11 bases and J gave up 9 bases, with 23 bases separating them. This CDR3 is built from 14 residues. CDR1 is SEHNR and CDR2 is FQNEAQ in the germline V gene (reference sequence). The CDR3 region is CAGLLGQGMGEQFF. The CDR3 nucleotides are TGTGCCGGCCTTCTCGGGCAGGGAATGGGTGAGCAGTTCTTC.

This clonotype was seen many times. J is TRBJ2-3 and V is TRBV4-2; the match to TRBD2 covers 11 bases. The V and J ends lost 5 bases and 7 bases, in that order; junction bases with no gene match: 11. Germline lookup yields CDR1 LGHNA and CDR2 YNFKEQ. The length of the CDR3 is 16 residues. The CDR3 bases are TGTGCCAGCAGCAACCCACTAGCGGGAGAGTTAAATACGCAGTATTTT. Translation: CASSNPLAGELNTQYF.

This clonotype was picked up a small number of times. The chain employs TRBV2 and TRBJ2-1; D unresolved. V lost 4 bases to trimming and J lost 6 bases, with 7 bases between them. CDR1 SNHLY and CDR2 FYNNEI come from the germline V gene. The CDR3 runs to 12 residues. CDR3 sequence reads: CASSGEFNEQFF. The CDR3 DNA follows: TGTGCCAGCAGTGGTGAGTTCAATGAGCAGTTCTTC.

This clonotype was detected a few times. The chain joins TRBV28 to TRBJ2-2, with 10 bases that match TRBD2. The germline CDR1 and CDR2 sequences are MDHEN and SYDVKM. The V segment lost 6 bases and the J segment 3 bases; nucleotides outside the gene matches: 4. The CDR3 contains 15 residues. The DNA of the CDR3 is TGTGCCAGCAGAGTAGCGGGGGGCCACACCGGGGAGCTGTTTTTT. This gives the protein CASRVAGGHTGELFF.

In this sample, this clonotype turned up many times. This chain connects TRBV30 to TRBJ1-1, with no clear D. V shed 5 bases and J shed 1 base, with 8 bases lying between them. CDR1 and CDR2 (germline): GTSNPN, SVGIG (reference sequence). There are 12 residues in the CDR3. In DNA, the CDR3 is TGTGCCTGGGGGGATCAGAACACTGAAGCTTTCTTT. The encoded protein is CAWGDQNTEAFF.

About this clonotype: Since a much larger clone is just one base distant, this may be a read error. This rearrangement joins TRBV7-2 to TRBJ2-2; D uncertain. Per germline, CDR1 SGHTA and CDR2 FQGNSA. This CDR3 has 10 amino acids. The V end was cut by 8 bases, the J end by 9 bases, with 7 bases between. The CDR3 region has the DNA TGTGCCAGCGGAACCCGGGAGCTGTTTTTT. It specifies CASGTRELFF.

CDR3 region: CASSLAPGPWDTQYF. The DNA for the CDR3 is TGTGCCAGCAGCTTGGCCCCCGGACCCTGGGATACGCAGTATTTT. The V call is TRBV5-5, the J call TRBJ2-3; D not resolved. Per germline, CDR1 SGHKS and CDR2 YYEKEE (reference sequence). Trimming shortened V by 0 bases and J by 6 bases, and 14 bases separated the two germline ends. CDR3 length: 15 amino acids.

This clonotype appeared many times. The CDR3 bases are TGCGCCAGCACTCGGGGACAGGGGTCCTACGAGCAGTACTTC. Translated: CASTRGQGSYEQYF. The chain links TRBV5-1 to TRBJ2-7, with 10 bases fitting TRBD1. This CDR3 has 14 residues. From germline, CDR1 is SGHRS and CDR2 YFSETQ. Trimming took 6 bases from V and 1 from J; bases not matched to a gene: 4.

This clonotype was found many times. The rearrangement uses TRBV4-3 and TRBJ1-3, with D perhaps TRBD1 (5 bases). Germline V CDR1 and CDR2: LGHNA, YSLEER. The CDR3 loop spans 16 amino acids. V lost 0 bases and J lost 7, with 16 bases in between. Here the CDR3 DNA reads TGCGCCAGCAGCCAAGAGCCGCAGGGCCCCGGCAACACCATATATTTT. This encodes CASSQEPQGPGNTIYF.

The sample holds a few counts of this clonotype. The chain is built from TRBV9 and TRBJ2-7; 7 bases map to TRBD1. Germline assignment: CDR1 SGDLS and CDR2 YYNGEE. The CDR3 has 13 amino acids. J gave up 5 bases and V 4 bases, and 6 bases lay outside the gene matches. The DNA of the CDR3 is TGTGCCAGCAGCCTCTTCGGGACAGACGAGCAGTACTTC. It encodes CASSLFGTDEQYF.

This clonotype was detected a few times. The CDR3 here is CSAVGEAKNIQYF. CDR3 DNA sequence: TGCAGTGCTGTAGGGGAGGCCAAAAACATTCAGTACTTC. This sequence joins TRBV20-1 and TRBJ2-4; tentatively, D is TRBD1 or TRBD2 (5 bases each). With 5 bases removed from V and 1 base from J, the gap between germline ends came to 9 bases. Germline values: CDR1 DFQATT, CDR2 SNEGSKA (reference sequence). The CDR3 has 13 amino acids.

The chain couples TRBV3-1 to TRBJ2-2; D uncertain. This CDR3 has 16 residues. The germline V gene has CDR1 LGHDT and CDR2 YNNKEL (reference sequence). Trimming cost V 0 bases and J 0 bases, with 8 bases left between them. The CDR3 DNA is TGTGCCAGCAGCCAAGAACTGGGCCCGAACACCGGGGAGCTGTTTTTT. This gives the protein CASSQELGPNTGELFF.

V usage is TRBV7-9 and J usage is TRBJ2-3; 13 bases map to TRBD2. CDR1 is SEHNR, CDR2 FQNEAQ, per germline (reference sequence). The CDR3 spans 16 residues. The V and J ends lost 5 bases and 2 bases, in that order; junction bases with no gene match: 4. The CDR3 region has the DNA TGTGCCAGCAGCCTCGGGACTAGCGGGGTCACAGATACGCAGTATTTT. This translates into CASSLGTSGVTDTQYF.

This clonotype was recorded many times. The chain couples TRBV28 to TRBJ2-3, with D perhaps matching TRBD2 (5 bases). CDR1 is MDHEN and CDR2 is SYDVKM in the germline V gene. Trimming stripped 4 bases from V and 0 bases from J, with 8 bases between. The CDR3 is 14 amino acids. The CDR3 here is CASSSGLSTDTQYF. The CDR3 DNA sequence: TGTGCCAGCAGTTCTGGACTTAGCACAGATACGCAGTATTTT.

The table lists this clonotype with many counts. The rearrangement uses TRBV10-3 and TRBJ2-7; tentative D call: TRBD1 (6 bases). The CDR3 loop spans 12 amino acids. V lost 6 bases and J 2 bases, leaving 8 bases between the germline ends. Germline CDR1 is ENHRY and CDR2 is SYGVKD. CDR3 sequence (DNA): TGTGCCATCAGCTGGGACACCTACGAGCAGTACTTC. This gives the protein CAISWDTYEQYF.